This T cell receptor (beta chain) was obtained from a study of T cell changes during pregnancy in multiple sclerosis. The germline gives CDR1 LNHDA, CDR2 SQIVND (reference sequence). V lost 5 bases, J lost 2 bases, and 5 bases stayed unmatched. The CDR3 consists of 15 residues. Assay: immunoSEQ multiplex PCR; the TCRdb copy retains only in-frame clones and omits some. The sample lists fewer than 110,000 clones, about nine tenths seen once, with over 2.5% in the top ten. This sequence originates from a female donor with multiple sclerosis, enrolled in a pregnancy study. This chain joins TRBV19 and TRBJ2-2; 7 bases agree with TRBD1. The specimen comprised peripheral blood, sampled in the second trimester of pregnancy. The CDR3, as DNA: TGTGCCAGTAGTTCCGACAGGGTCAACACCGGGGAGCTGTTTTTT. Its translation: CASSSDRVNTGELFF.